This TCR beta chain derives from a study of CXCR3-negative and CXCR3-positive naive CD8 T cells. Study-wide findings and caveats: The TRB CDR3s that CXCR3-positive naive cells carried were more hydrophobic than those of CXCR3-negative naive cells. With surface CD5 comparable between naive subsets, TCR strength was estimated using properties derived from the TRB CDR3. Memory CD8+ T cell repertoires were far less diverse than both naive subsets.

Triplicate sorts, over 250,000 cells apiece, were made for each CD8+ T cell subset. The length of the CDR3 is 14 residues. The method, 5' RACE with UMI labels, was used to prepare the TRB cDNA libraries. TCRdb re-called the 5' RACE reads and gives one entry per CDR3 protein, without DNA. This repertoire includes over 100,000 distinct CDR3 sequences. As to this clonotype: Its target is unknown.

V and J are TRBV12-3 or TRBV12-4 and TRBJ2-5; checking the TCRdb D call of TRBD1 is not possible without DNA. Sequenced material: naive CXCR3+ CD8+ T cells from blood. Subset: CD45RO-CCR7+CD27+CD95- naive CD8+ T cells expressing CXCR3 (TNR3+). This receptor was obtained from a human donor in good health. Some clones in this sample may be carry-over from other donors' samples. CDR3 protein: CASSDRDGRETQYF.